This T cell receptor beta chain was recorded in a study of T cell changes during pregnancy in multiple sclerosis. The assay was immunoSEQ multiplex PCR, and TCRdb's table has in-frame clones only and misses some. The sample lists about 66,000 clones, roughly nine tenths seen once, with roughly 5.7% in the top ten. V was shortened by 2 bases and J by 2 bases, with 9 bases between the two germline ends. In germline, CDR1 is SQVTM, CDR2 ANQGSEA. CDR3 length: 13 residues. The chain combines TRBV29-1 with TRBJ1-2; D gene ambiguous. This receptor was identified in a female donor with multiple sclerosis, enrolled in a pregnancy study. Sequencing was performed on CD8+ T cells from peripheral blood mononuclear cells, taken before pregnancy. CDR3 region: CSVETALNYGYTF. In DNA form, the CDR3 reads TGCAGCGTTGAAACAGCCTTGAACTATGGCTACACCTTC.